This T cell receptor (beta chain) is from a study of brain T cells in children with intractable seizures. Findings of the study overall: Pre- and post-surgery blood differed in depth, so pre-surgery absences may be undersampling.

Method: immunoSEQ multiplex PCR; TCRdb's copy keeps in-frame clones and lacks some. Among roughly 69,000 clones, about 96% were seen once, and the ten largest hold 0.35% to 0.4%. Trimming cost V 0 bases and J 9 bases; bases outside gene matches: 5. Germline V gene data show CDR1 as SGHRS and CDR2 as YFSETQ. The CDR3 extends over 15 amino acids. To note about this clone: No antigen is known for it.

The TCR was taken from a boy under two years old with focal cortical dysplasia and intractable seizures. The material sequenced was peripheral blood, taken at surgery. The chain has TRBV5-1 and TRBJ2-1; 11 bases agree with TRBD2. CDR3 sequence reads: CASSLETSGMGEQFF. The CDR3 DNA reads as TGCGCCAGCAGCTTGGAGACTAGCGGGATGGGTGAGCAGTTCTTC.